This T cell receptor beta chain was sequenced in a study of T cell responses to AZD1222 COVID-19 vaccine. Sequenced by immunoSEQ multiplex PCR; TCRdb stores in-frame clones only, minus some. The sample yields roughly 150,000 clones, 80% to 90% seen once. Study observations and caveats: Two doses of AZD1222 preceded a rise in Spike-specific TCR breadth and depth. CD4 TCRs associated with vaccination spanned spike, dominating at 160-218 and 743-854.

On this clone: What it binds is unknown.

The specimen comprised peripheral blood, sampled 28 days after the second AZD1222 dose. This TCR was recovered from an adult who received the AZD1222 COVID-19 vaccine.

CDR3 amino acids: CASSRSDRAGELFF. The DNA for the CDR3 is TGTGCCAGCTCACGATCAGACAGAGCCGGGGAGCTGTTTTTT. V is TRBV18 and J is TRBJ2-2, with D tentatively TRBD1 (5 bases). The CDR3 covers 14 residues. Germline values: CDR1 KGHSH, CDR2 LQKENI. Between the trimmed V and J ends, which lost 4 bases and 6 bases, there was a span of 12 bases. Looking up the rest from reference TRBV18 and TRBJ2-2 gives the full variable domain: NAGVMQNPRHLVRRRGQEARLRCSPMKGHSHVYWYRQLPEEGLKFMVYLQKENIIDESGMPKERFSAEFPKEGPSILRIQQVVRGDSAAYFCASSRSDRAGELFFGEGSRLTVL.